Listed below are T cell receptor beta chains from one sample, sequenced in a study of response to subunit inactivated influenza vaccine. TCRdb recomputed calls from the RT-PCR reads with MiXCR, one row per CDR3 protein. Of roughly 780,000 distinct CDR3 sequences listed, around 18% were seen once; the top ten hold roughly a tenth. Sequencing was performed on PBMCs from blood, taken approximately 5 days after vaccination. The source of these receptors is a man aged 45-65 years who received an inactivated influenza vaccine. The CDR3 runs from the conserved cysteine through the conserved F or W. Fields, in order: clone size, D gene, V gene, J gene, CDR3 protein, CDR3 DNA. The D gene is left open where the match is weak. Where a row states a size, it is once, few, many or the class of an expanded clone; other rows omit it.

clone size: few
D gene: TRBD1
V gene: TRBV20-1
J gene: TRBJ1-5
CDR3 protein: CSARDYQGGQPQHF
CDR3 DNA: TGCAGTGCTAGAGATTATCAGGGGGGCCAGCCCCAGCATTTT

clone size: many
D gene: -
V gene: TRBV4-2
J gene: TRBJ2-3
CDR3 protein: CASSQGLVSDTQYF
CDR3 DNA: TGTGCCAGCAGCCAAGGTCTTGTATCTGATACGCAGTATTTT

clone size: few
D gene: TRBD1
V gene: TRBV13
J gene: TRBJ2-7
CDR3 protein: CASSSGQGTLLGEQYF
CDR3 DNA: TGTGCCAGCAGCTCCGGACAGGGAACCCTCTTGGGCGAGCAGTACTTC

clone size: many
D gene: -
V gene: TRBV12-3/TRBV12-4
J gene: TRBJ2-3
CDR3 protein: CASSLAGVTQYF
CDR3 DNA: TGTGCCAGCAGTTTAGCGGGTGTTACGCAGTATTTT

clone size: -
D gene: TRBD1
V gene: TRBV20-1
J gene: TRBJ1-6
CDR3 protein: CSATGEVDSPLHF
CDR3 DNA: TGCAGTGCCACAGGGGAAGTGGATTCACCCCTCCACTTT

clone size: -
D gene: -
V gene: TRBV6-1
J gene: TRBJ2-1
CDR3 protein: CASRLERGSYNEQFF
CDR3 DNA: TGTGCCAGCCGTCTAGAAAGGGGCTCCTACAATGAGCAGTTCTTC

clone size: few
D gene: -
V gene: TRBV6-2/TRBV6-3
J gene: TRBJ2-7
CDR3 protein: CASKDSYEQYF
CDR3 DNA: TGTGCCAGCAAGGACTCCTACGAGCAGTACTTC

clone size: -
D gene: -
V gene: TRBV20-1
J gene: TRBJ2-5
CDR3 protein: CSARDRAGLVETQYF
CDR3 DNA: TGCAGTGCTAGAGATCGCGCGGGACTGGTAGAGACCCAGTACTTC

clone size: few
D gene: -
V gene: TRBV20-1
J gene: TRBJ2-3
CDR3 protein: CSASGPSRSTDTQYF
CDR3 DNA: TGCAGTGCTAGCGGGCCGTCCCGTAGCACAGATACGCAGTATTTT

clone size: few
D gene: -
V gene: TRBV20-1
J gene: TRBJ2-7
CDR3 protein: CSAPRWPSSYEQYF
CDR3 DNA: TGCAGTGCTCCCCGGTGGCCCAGCTCCTACGAGCAGTACTTC

clone size: -
D gene: -
V gene: TRBV3-1
J gene: TRBJ2-7
CDR3 protein: CASSQGRYEQYF
CDR3 DNA: TGTGCCAGCAGCCAAGGACGCTACGAGCAGTACTTC

clone size: -
D gene: -
V gene: TRBV29-1
J gene: TRBJ2-7
CDR3 protein: CSVGARDEQYF
CDR3 DNA: TGCAGCGTTGGGGCCCGGGACGAGCAGTACTTC

clone size: -
D gene: -
V gene: TRBV6-5
J gene: TRBJ2-7
CDR3 protein: CASSLSTGTSYEQYF
CDR3 DNA: TGTGCCAGCAGTTTATCGACAGGGACTTCCTACGAGCAGTACTTC

clone size: -
D gene: -
V gene: TRBV20-1
J gene: TRBJ1-5
CDR3 protein: CSANPPTGGGQPQHF
CDR3 DNA: TGCAGTGCCAACCCACCGACCGGGGGCGGTCAGCCCCAGCATTTT

clone size: few
D gene: -
V gene: TRBV20-1
J gene: TRBJ2-1
CDR3 protein: CSAIYNEQFF
CDR3 DNA: TGCAGTGCTATTTACAATGAGCAGTTCTTC

clone size: -
D gene: -
V gene: TRBV5-1
J gene: TRBJ2-6
CDR3 protein: CASSRDNSGANVLTF
CDR3 DNA: TGCGCCAGCAGCCGGGACAACTCTGGGGCCAACGTCCTGACTTTC

clone size: -
D gene: -
V gene: TRBV7-8
J gene: TRBJ2-7
CDR3 protein: CASSLRRQPDYEQYF
CDR3 DNA: TGTGCCAGCAGCTTAAGGCGTCAGCCAGACTACGAGCAGTACTTC

clone size: -
D gene: TRBD1
V gene: TRBV29-1
J gene: TRBJ2-7
CDR3 protein: CSVARGQRSSYEQYF
CDR3 DNA: TGCAGCGTTGCTAGGGGACAGAGAAGCTCCTACGAGCAGTACTTC

clone size: many
D gene: TRBD2
V gene: TRBV7-2
J gene: TRBJ2-3
CDR3 protein: CASRRTGGIDTQYF
CDR3 DNA: TGTGCCAGCAGGAGGACCGGGGGGATAGATACGCAGTATTTT

clone size: many
D gene: -
V gene: TRBV6-5
J gene: TRBJ2-7
CDR3 protein: CASSYSGGRYEQYF
CDR3 DNA: TGTGCCAGCAGTTACTCCGGGGGCAGGTACGAGCAGTACTTC

clone size: -
D gene: -
V gene: TRBV28
J gene: TRBJ1-2
CDR3 protein: CASSLSVETVWYGYTF
CDR3 DNA: TGTGCCAGCAGTTTATCTGTCGAGACAGTTTGGTATGGCTACACCTTC

clone size: -
D gene: -
V gene: TRBV7-2
J gene: TRBJ2-7
CDR3 protein: CASSETGFPYEQYF
CDR3 DNA: TGTGCCAGCAGCGAAACAGGGTTCCCCTACGAGCAGTACTTC